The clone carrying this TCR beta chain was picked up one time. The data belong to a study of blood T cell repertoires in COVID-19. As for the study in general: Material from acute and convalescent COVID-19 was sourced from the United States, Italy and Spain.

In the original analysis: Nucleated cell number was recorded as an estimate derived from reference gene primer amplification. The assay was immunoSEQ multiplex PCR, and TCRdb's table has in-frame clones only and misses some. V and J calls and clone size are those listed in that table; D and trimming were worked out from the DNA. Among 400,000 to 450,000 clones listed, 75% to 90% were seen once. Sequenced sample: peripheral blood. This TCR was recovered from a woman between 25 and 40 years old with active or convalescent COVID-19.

CDR3 nucleotide sequence: TGTGCCAGCAGAGATCCAGGGGCTGGGGCCAACGTCCTGACTTTC. It translates to CASRDPGAGANVLTF. V gene TRBV28 combines with J gene TRBJ2-6; tentative D call: TRBD1 (6 bases). The V end lost 6 bases, the J end lost 2 bases, and 11 bases lay between the germline ends. Germline values: CDR1 MDHEN, CDR2 SYDVKM. CDR3 length: 15 residues.